The 10 T cell receptor beta chains below come from one sample, sequenced in a study of response to subunit inactivated influenza vaccine. A single record per CDR3 protein comes from TCRdb applying MiXCR to the RT-PCR reads. The sample includes about 520,000 distinct CDR3 sequences, about 25% of them seen just once. This specimen was CD4+ T cells sorted from PBMCs, taken around 5 days after vaccination. These receptors all stem from a man aged 50 or older who received an inactivated influenza vaccine.

V usage is TRBV20-1 and J usage is TRBJ2-7, with TRBD1 identical over 8 bases. In germline, CDR1 is DFQATT, CDR2 SNEGSKA (reference sequence). This CDR3 comprises 15 residues. With 1 base clipped from V and 3 bases from J, the junction kept 8 bases outside the gene matches. This chain's CDR3 is CSARGSTGGIYEQYF. The CDR3 region has the DNA TGCAGTGCTAGAGGATCAACAGGGGGTATCTACGAGCAGTACTTC.

The CDR3 sequence: CASSRETAINEKLFF. The CDR3 bases are TGTGCCAGCAGTCGGGAGACAGCGATTAATGAAAAACTGTTTTTT. The V gene is TRBV6-2 or TRBV6-3, the J gene TRBJ1-4; weak D call: TRBD1 (5 bases). Germline CDR1 MNHEY, CDR2 SVGEGT. CDR3 size: 15 residues. Trimming stripped 5 bases from V and 4 bases from J, with 14 bases between.

The chain combines TRBV28 with TRBJ1-5; 7 nucleotides align to TRBD1. The V and J ends lost 7 bases and 7 bases, in that order; junction bases with no gene match: 10. From germline, CDR1 is MDHEN and CDR2 SYDVKM. This CDR3 comprises 14 residues. The CDR3 spells CASNTEGGGQPQHF. In DNA, the CDR3 is TGTGCCAGCAACACGGAAGGGGGCGGGCAGCCCCAGCATTTT.

This chain links TRBV2 with TRBJ1-5, with TRBD1 identical over 7 bases. Germline CDR1 and CDR2: SNHLY and FYNNEI. The CDR3 has 14 residues. The junction had 8 bases not matched to a gene; V was cut back by 5 bases and J by 7 bases. The chain's CDR3 is CASSPNRGSQPQHF. The CDR3 coding sequence is TGTGCCAGCAGTCCCAACAGGGGTTCACAGCCCCAGCATTTT.

The V call is TRBV30, the J call TRBJ2-7; 9 bases match TRBD1. Trimming removed 4 bases from V and 5 bases from J; junction bases left unmatched: 9. The CDR3 has 14 amino acids. The germline CDR1 and CDR2 sequences are GTSNPN and SVGIG (reference sequence). This chain's CDR3 is CAWTSTGGPNEQYF. The CDR3 nucleotides are TGTGCCTGGACTTCGACAGGGGGGCCCAACGAGCAGTACTTC.

This chain joins TRBV20-1 and TRBJ1-1; TRBD1 matches at 8 bases. J was trimmed by 1 base and V by 6 bases; bases with no gene match: 7. CDR3 length: 14 amino acids. CDR1 is DFQATT and CDR2 is SNEGSKA in the germline V gene (reference sequence). In nucleotides, the CDR3 is TGCAGTGCCGGACAGGGTGGTACGAACACTGAAGCTTTCTTT. Protein product: CSAGQGGTNTEAFF.

The chain has TRBV4-3 and TRBJ2-6; 7 bases are shared with TRBD1. This CDR3 has 16 residues. The ends lost 4 bases at V and 0 bases at J; junction bases unmatched: 3. CDR1 LGHNA and CDR2 YSLEER come from the germline V gene. The CDR3 is CASSRDRDSGANVLTF. The CDR3 DNA sequence: TGCGCCAGCAGCCGGGACAGAGACTCTGGGGCCAACGTCCTGACTTTC.

This sequence joins TRBV10-2 and TRBJ2-3; D remains unclear. Germline CDR1 and CDR2: WSHSY and SAAADI. This CDR3 contains 11 residues. Trimming shortened V by 10 bases and J by 6 bases, and 11 bases separated the two germline ends. CDR3 region: CATSTADTQYF. The CDR3 bases are TGCGCCACCAGCACGGCCGATACGCAGTATTTT.

A few counts support this clonotype. The chain couples TRBV7-9 to TRBJ2-3; no clear D gene. Germline V gene sequence: CDR1 SEHNR, CDR2 FQNEAQ (reference sequence). The CDR3 has 16 amino acids. V was trimmed by 2 bases and J by 1 base, leaving 13 bases between them. CDR3 protein: CASSLQRRTGTDTQYF. The CDR3 DNA reads as TGTGCCAGCAGCTTACAGAGGAGAACCGGCACAGATACGCAGTATTTT.

This clonotype appeared a few times. CDR3 amino acids: CASSLGQRGYEQYF. CDR3 coding DNA: TGTGCCAGCAGCTTAGGACAGCGGGGCTACGAGCAGTACTTC. This sequence joins TRBV7-9 and TRBJ2-7; 7 bases align to TRBD2. V lost 1 base, J lost 3 bases, and 3 bases stayed unmatched. CDR1 is SEHNR, CDR2 FQNEAQ, per germline (reference sequence). The CDR3 contains 14 residues. The full variable domain, with the rest looked up from reference TRBV7-9 and TRBJ2-7, is DTGVSQNPRHKITKRGQNVTFRCDPISEHNRLYWYRQTLGQGPEFLTYFQNEAQLEKSRLLSDRFSAERPKGSFSTLEIQRTEQGDSAMYLCASSLGQRGYEQYFGPGTRLTVT.